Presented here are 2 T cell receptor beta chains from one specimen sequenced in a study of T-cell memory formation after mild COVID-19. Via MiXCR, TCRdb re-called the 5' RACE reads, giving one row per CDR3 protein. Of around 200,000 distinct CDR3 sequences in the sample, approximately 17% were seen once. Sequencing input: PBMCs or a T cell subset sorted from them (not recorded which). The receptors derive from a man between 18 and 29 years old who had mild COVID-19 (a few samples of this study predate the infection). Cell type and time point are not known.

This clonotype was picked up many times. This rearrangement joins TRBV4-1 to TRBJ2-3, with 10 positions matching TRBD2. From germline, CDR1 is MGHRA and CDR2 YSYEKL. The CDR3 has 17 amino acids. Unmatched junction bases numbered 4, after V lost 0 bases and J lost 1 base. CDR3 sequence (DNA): TGCGCCAGCAGCCAAGATTTTACTAGCGGGGGCACAGATACGCAGTATTTT. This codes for CASSQDFTSGGTDTQYF.

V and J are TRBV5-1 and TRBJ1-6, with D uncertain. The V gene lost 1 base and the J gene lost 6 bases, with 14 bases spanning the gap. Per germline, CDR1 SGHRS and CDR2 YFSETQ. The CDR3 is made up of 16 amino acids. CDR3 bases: TGCGCCAGCAGCTTGCCCCGACCCCCATCTAATTCACCCCTCCACTTT. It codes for CASSLPRPPSNSPLHF.